The entry below describes one T cell receptor beta chain. Germline assignment: CDR1 MNHEY and CDR2 SMNVEV (reference sequence). The CDR3 is 13 amino acids. V gave up 0 bases and J gave up 10 bases, with 11 bases separating them. The data derive from a study of technical replicates of blood from several donors. This table comes from immunoSEQ multiplex PCR, and its TCRdb copy is limited to in-frame clones, with some not included. The repertoire holds approximately 99,000 clones, with around 96% as singletons. The chain employs TRBV27 and TRBJ2-3; D may be TRBD1 (5 bases). The receptor was derived from a human donor in good health. What was sequenced was T cells isolated from PBMCs. DNA of the CDR3: TGTGCCAGCAGTTTATCGTGGCAGGGTTCGCAGTATTTT. It encodes CASSLSWQGSQYF.